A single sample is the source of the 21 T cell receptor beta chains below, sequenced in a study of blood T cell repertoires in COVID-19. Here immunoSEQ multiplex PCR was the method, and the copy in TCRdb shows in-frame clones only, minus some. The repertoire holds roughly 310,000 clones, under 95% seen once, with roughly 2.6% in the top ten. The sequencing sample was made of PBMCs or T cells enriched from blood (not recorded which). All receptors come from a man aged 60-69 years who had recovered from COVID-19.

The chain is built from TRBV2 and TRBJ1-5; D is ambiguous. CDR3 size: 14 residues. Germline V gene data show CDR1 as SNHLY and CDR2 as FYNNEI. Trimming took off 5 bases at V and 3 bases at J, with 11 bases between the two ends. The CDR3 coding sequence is TGTGCCAGCAGTTTCCAGGTTCTCAATCAGCCCCAGCATTTT. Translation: CASSFQVLNQPQHF. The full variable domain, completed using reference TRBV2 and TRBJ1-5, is EPEVTQTPSHQVTQMGQEVILRCVPISNHLYFYWYRQILGQKVEFLVSFYNNEISEKSEIFDDQFSVERPDGSNFTLKIRSTKLEDSAMYFCASSFQVLNQPQHFGDGTRLSIL.

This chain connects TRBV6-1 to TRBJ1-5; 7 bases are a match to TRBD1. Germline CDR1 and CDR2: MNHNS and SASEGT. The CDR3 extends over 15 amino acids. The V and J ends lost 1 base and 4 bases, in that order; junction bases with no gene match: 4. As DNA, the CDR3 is TGTGCCAGCAGTGAAGAGGGGACAGTTAATCAGCCCCAGCATTTT. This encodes CASSEEGTVNQPQHF.

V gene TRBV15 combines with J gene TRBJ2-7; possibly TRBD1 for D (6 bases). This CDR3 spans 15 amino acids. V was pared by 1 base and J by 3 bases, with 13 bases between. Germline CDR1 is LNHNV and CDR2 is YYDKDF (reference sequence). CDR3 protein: CATSRVGTTFYEQYF. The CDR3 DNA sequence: TGTGCCACCAGCAGAGTAGGGACAACCTTCTACGAGCAGTACTTC. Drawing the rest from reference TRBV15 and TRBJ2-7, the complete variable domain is DAMVIQNPRYQVTQFGKPVTLSCSQTLNHNVMYWYQQKSSQAPKLLFHYYDKDFNNEADTPDNFQSRRPNTSFCFLDIRSPGLGDTAMYLCATSRVGTTFYEQYFGPGTRLTVT.

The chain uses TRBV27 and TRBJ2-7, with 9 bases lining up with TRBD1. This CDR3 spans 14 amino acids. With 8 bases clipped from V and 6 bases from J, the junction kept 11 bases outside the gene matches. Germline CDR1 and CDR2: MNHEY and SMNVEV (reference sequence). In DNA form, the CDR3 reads TGTGCCAGCTGTCGAGGGACAGGGATGGGCGAGCAGTACTTC. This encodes CASCRGTGMGEQYF.

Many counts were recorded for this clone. The CDR3 here is CASSEMTSGGYEQYF. CDR3 DNA sequence: TGTGCCAGCAGCGAGATGACTAGCGGAGGTTACGAGCAGTACTTC. The V gene is TRBV13, the J gene TRBJ2-7, with 9 bases that match TRBD2. V gave up 5 bases and J gave up 4 bases; unmatched junction bases: 9. Germline assignment: CDR1 PRHDT and CDR2 FYEKMQ (reference sequence). The CDR3 extends over 15 amino acids.

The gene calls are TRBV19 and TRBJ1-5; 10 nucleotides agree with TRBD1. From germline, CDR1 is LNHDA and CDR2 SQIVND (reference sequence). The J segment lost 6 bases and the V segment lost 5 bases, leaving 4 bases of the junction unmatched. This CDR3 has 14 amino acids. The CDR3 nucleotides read TGTGCCAGTAGTGACAGGGGGCGGCGTCAGCCCCAGCATTTT. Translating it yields CASSDRGRRQPQHF.

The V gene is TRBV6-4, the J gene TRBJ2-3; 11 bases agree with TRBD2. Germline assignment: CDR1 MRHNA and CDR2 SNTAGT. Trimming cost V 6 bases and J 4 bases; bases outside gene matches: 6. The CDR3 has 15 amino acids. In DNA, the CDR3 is TGTGCCAGCAGCCAACTAGCGGGGGTGCCAGATACGCAGTATTTT. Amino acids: CASSQLAGVPDTQYF.

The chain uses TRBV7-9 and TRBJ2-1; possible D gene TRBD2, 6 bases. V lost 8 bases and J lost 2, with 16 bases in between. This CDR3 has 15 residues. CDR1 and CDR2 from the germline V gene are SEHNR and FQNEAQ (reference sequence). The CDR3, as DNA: TGTGCCAGCTCTCTACCGGGACTGCCCTACAATGAGCAGTTCTTC. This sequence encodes CASSLPGLPYNEQFF.

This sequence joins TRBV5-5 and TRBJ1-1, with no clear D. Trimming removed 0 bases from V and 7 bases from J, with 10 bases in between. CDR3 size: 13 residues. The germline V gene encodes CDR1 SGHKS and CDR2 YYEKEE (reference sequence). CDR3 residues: CASSLVLSSEAFF. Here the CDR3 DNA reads TGTGCCAGCAGCTTGGTTTTGTCTAGTGAAGCTTTCTTT. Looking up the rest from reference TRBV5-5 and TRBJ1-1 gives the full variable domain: DAGVTQSPTHLIKTRGQQVTLRCSPISGHKSVSWYQQVLGQGPQFIFQYYEKEERGRGNFPDRFSARQFPNYSSELNVNALLLGDSALYLCASSLVLSSEAFFGQGTRLTVV.

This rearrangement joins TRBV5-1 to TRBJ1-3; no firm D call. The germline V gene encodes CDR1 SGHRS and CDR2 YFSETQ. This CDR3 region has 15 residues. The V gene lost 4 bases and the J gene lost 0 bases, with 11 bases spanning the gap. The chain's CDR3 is CASSDGRTSGNTIYF. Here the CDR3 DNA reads TGCGCCAGCAGCGACGGGAGGACCTCTGGAAACACCATATATTTT.

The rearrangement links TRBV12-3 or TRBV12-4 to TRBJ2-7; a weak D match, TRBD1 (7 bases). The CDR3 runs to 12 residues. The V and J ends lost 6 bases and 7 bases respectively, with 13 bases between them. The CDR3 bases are TGTGCCAGCAGCAGGGACAGCGGGGAGCAGTACTTC. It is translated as CASSRDSGEQYF.

The CDR3 DNA follows: TGCGCCAGCAGCCAAGCTTACACTGAAGCTTTCTTT. It specifies CASSQAYTEAFF. The chain employs TRBV4-1 and TRBJ1-1; D remains unclear. The CDR3 is 12 amino acids. V was clipped by 1 base and J by 3 bases, with 3 bases between them. Germline V lookup: CDR1 MGHRA, CDR2 YSYEKL.

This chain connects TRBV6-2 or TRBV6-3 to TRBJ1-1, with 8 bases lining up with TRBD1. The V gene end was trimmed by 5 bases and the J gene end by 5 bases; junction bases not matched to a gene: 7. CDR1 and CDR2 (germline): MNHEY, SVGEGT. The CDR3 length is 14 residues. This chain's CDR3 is CASSARQGMTEAFF. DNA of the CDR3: TGTGCCAGCAGTGCCAGACAGGGGATGACTGAAGCTTTCTTT.

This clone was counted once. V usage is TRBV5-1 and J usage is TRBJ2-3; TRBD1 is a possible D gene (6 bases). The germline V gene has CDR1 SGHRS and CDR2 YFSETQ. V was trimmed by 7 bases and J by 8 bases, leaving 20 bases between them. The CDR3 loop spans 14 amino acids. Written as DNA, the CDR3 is TGCGCCAGCCTCGAAGGGACACCCCCCGGTACGCAGTATTTT. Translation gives CASLEGTPPGTQYF.

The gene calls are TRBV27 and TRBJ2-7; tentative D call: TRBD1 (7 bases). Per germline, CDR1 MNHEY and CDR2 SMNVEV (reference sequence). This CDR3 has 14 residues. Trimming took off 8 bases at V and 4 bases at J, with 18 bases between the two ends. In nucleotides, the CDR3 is TGTGCCAGCCGGGCGGGGCAGGGGGTTTACGAGCAGTACTTC. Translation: CASRAGQGVYEQYF.

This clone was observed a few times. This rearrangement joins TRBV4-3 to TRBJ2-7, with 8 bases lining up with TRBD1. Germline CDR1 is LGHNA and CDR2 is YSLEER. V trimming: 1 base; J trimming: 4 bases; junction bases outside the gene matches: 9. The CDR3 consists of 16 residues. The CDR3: CASSQGAGQGLYEQYF. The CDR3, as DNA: TGCGCCAGCAGCCAAGGGGCAGGACAGGGATTGTACGAGCAGTACTTC.

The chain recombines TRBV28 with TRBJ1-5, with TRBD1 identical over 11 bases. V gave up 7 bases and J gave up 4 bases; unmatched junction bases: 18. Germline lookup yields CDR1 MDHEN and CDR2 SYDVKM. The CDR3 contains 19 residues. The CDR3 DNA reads TGTGCCAGCATCCCCGAACGGACAGGGGGCTCAGGACGGAATCAGCCCCAGCATTTT. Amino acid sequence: CASIPERTGGSGRNQPQHF.

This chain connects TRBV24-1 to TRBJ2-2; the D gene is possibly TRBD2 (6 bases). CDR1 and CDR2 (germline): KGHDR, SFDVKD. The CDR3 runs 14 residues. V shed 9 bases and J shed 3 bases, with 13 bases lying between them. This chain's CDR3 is CATGAGSYTGELFF. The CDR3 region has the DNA TGTGCCACCGGGGCGGGATCCTACACCGGGGAGCTGTTTTTT.

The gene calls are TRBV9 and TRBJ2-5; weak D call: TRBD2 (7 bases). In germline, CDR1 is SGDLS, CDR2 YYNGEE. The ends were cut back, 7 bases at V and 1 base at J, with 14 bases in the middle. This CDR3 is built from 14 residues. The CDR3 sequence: CASGRGDTQETQYF. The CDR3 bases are TGTGCCAGCGGACGGGGGGACACCCAAGAGACCCAGTACTTC. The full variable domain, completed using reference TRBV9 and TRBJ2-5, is DSGVTQTPKHLITATGQRVTLRCSPRSGDLSVYWYQQSLDQGLQFLIQYYNGEERAKGNILERFSAQQFPDLHSELNLSSLELGDSALYFCASGRGDTQETQYFGPGTRLLVL.

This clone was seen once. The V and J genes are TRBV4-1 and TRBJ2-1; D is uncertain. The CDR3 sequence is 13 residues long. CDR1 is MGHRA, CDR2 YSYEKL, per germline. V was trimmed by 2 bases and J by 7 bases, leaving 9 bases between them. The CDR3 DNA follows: TGCGCCAGCAGCCAATTCTCAGATAATGAGCAGTTCTTC. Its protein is CASSQFSDNEQFF.

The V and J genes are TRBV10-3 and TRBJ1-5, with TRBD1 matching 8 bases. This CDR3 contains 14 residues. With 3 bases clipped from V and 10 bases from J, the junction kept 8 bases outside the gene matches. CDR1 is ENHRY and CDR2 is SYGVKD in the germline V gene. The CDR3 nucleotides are TGTGCCATCAGTGATGGTACAGGGGGTGAACCCCAGCATTTT. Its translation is CAISDGTGGEPQHF.